The 16 T cell receptor beta chains listed next were all sequenced from one sample in a study of cytomegalovirus exposure and HLA in healthy donors. The study ran its PCR with 60 Vbeta and 13 Jbeta primers. TCRdb's copy holds only in-frame clones and misses some; the assay was immunoSEQ multiplex PCR. The table shows some 65,000 clones, with 62% occurring only once. Sequencing input: PBMCs. These receptors all stem from a man between 25 and 39 years old in good health and CMV-seronegative.

The gene calls are TRBV7-9 and TRBJ2-1; perhaps TRBD1 as D (5 bases). The V and J ends lost 1 base and 4 bases respectively, with 8 bases between them. The CDR3 is made up of 14 amino acids. The V gene's germline CDR1 is SEHNR and CDR2 FQNEAQ (reference sequence). This CDR3 is CASSLVDKYNEQFF. The CDR3 region has the DNA TGTGCCAGCAGCTTAGTGGACAAATACAATGAGCAGTTCTTC.

The rearrangement uses TRBV5-4 and TRBJ2-1; the match to TRBD2 covers 8 bases. CDR3 length: 15 residues. Trimming cost V 5 bases and J 4 bases; bases outside gene matches: 8. Germline CDR1 SGHNT, CDR2 YYREEE (reference sequence). As DNA, the CDR3 is TGTGCCAGCAGGTCGAGCGGGGGCACGTACAATGAGCAGTTCTTC. It encodes CASRSSGGTYNEQFF.

The chain recombines TRBV7-3 with TRBJ2-1; no firm D call. Germline values: CDR1 SGHTA, CDR2 FQGTGA. V lost 5 bases to trimming and J lost 6 bases, with 14 bases between them. The CDR3 is 14 amino acids. The CDR3, as DNA: TGTGCCAGCAGCCCCCGGGTCACCAGCAATGAGCAGTTCTTC. Translated, it gives CASSPRVTSNEQFF.

This clone was detected only a few times. This chain links TRBV30 with TRBJ2-7; D possibly corresponds to TRBD1 (5 bases). CDR3 length: 12 residues. Germline lookup yields CDR1 GTSNPN and CDR2 SVGIG (reference sequence). V was cut by 0 bases and J by 5 bases, with 8 bases left in between. CDR3 loop: CAWSVQGHEQYF. CDR3 DNA sequence: TGTGCCTGGAGTGTTCAGGGCCACGAGCAGTACTTC.

The rearrangement joins TRBV6-1 to TRBJ2-3, with a weak D call TRBD2 (6 bases). The CDR3 loop spans 15 amino acids. Between the trimmed V and J ends, which lost 3 bases and 6 bases, there was a span of 16 bases. CDR1 is MNHNS and CDR2 is SASEGT in the germline V gene. CDR3 sequence (DNA): TGTGCCAGCAGTGACCTTGGAGGGCGAAGGGATACGCAGTATTTT. Protein: CASSDLGGRRDTQYF.

This clone was detected only once. The chain joins TRBV14 to TRBJ2-3; TRBD2 is a possible D gene (6 bases). Trimming stripped 3 bases from V and 6 bases from J, with 13 bases between. Germline V gives CDR1 SGHDN, CDR2 FVKESK. This CDR3 contains 14 residues. The CDR3 protein is CASSHELGRDTQYF. DNA of the CDR3: TGTGCCAGCAGCCATGAACTAGGGAGGGATACGCAGTATTTT.

In its sample, this clone was seen once. This chain joins TRBV29-1 and TRBJ1-1, with TRBD1 as a possible D gene (6 bases). Germline CDR1 SQVTM, CDR2 ANQGSEA. Trimming stripped 7 bases from V and 5 bases from J, with 8 bases between. The CDR3 sequence is 10 residues long. This CDR3 reads CSGGGTEAFF. The CDR3 DNA is TGCAGCGGAGGGGGAACTGAAGCTTTCTTT. The full variable domain, its missing parts supplied by reference TRBV29-1 and TRBJ1-1, is SAVISQKPSRDICQRGTSLTIQCQVDSQVTMMFWYRQQPGQSLTLIATANQGSEATYESGFVIDKFPISRPNLTFSTLTVSNMSPEDSSIYLCSGGGTEAFFGQGTRLTVV.

This clone has only a few counts. The chain combines TRBV5-6 with TRBJ2-7; maybe TRBD2 (6 bases). The V end was cut by 3 bases, the J end by 3 bases, with 16 bases between. The CDR3 length is 15 residues. CDR1 and CDR2 (germline): SGHDT, YYEEEE. The CDR3 DNA reads TGTGCCAGCAGCTCCCGGGGGAGACTTATCTACGAGCAGTACTTC. Amino acids: CASSSRGRLIYEQYF.

The chain couples TRBV7-2 to TRBJ2-7, with a weak D call TRBD2 (6 bases). CDR3 size: 16 residues. Per germline, CDR1 SGHTA and CDR2 FQGNSA. V lost 2 bases, J lost 6 bases, and 20 bases lay in between. CDR3: CASSLTSGRLRSEQYF. The CDR3 coding sequence is TGTGCCAGCAGCTTAACTTCAGGGAGGTTGCGTAGCGAGCAGTACTTC.

The V and J genes are TRBV5-1 and TRBJ1-5; D is perhaps TRBD1 (6 bases). Trimming cost V 0 bases and J 7 bases, with 14 bases left between them. CDR1 and CDR2 (germline): SGHRS, YFSETQ. This CDR3 comprises 15 residues. In DNA form, the CDR3 reads TGCGCCAGCAGCTTGGGGACAGAGGTGCGGCAGCCCCAGCATTTT. Its translation is CASSLGTEVRQPQHF.

V is TRBV11-3 and J is TRBJ2-5; TRBD2 aligns across 8 bases. CDR3 size: 15 residues. CDR1 and CDR2 from the germline V gene are SGHNT and YENEEA. The junction had 10 bases not matched to a gene; V was cut back by 5 bases and J by 5 bases. CDR3 sequence reads: CASSTGLGDVETQYF. As DNA, the CDR3 is TGTGCCAGCAGCACGGGACTAGGCGACGTTGAGACCCAGTACTTC.

The chain's CDR3 is CASSGVLGARETQYF. In DNA form, the CDR3 reads TGTGCCAGCAGTGGGGTTCTAGGGGCTCGAGAGACCCAGTACTTC. V usage is TRBV2 and J usage is TRBJ2-5; D is perhaps TRBD1 (5 bases). Germline V gene sequence: CDR1 SNHLY, CDR2 FYNNEI. The CDR3 is 15 amino acids. V dropped 4 bases and J dropped 4 bases, with 16 bases sitting between them.

In this sample, this clone turned up once. The gene calls are TRBV7-2 and TRBJ1-5, with a tentative D call TRBD1 (5 bases). The CDR3 extends over 14 amino acids. CDR1 is SGHTA and CDR2 is FQGNSA in the germline V gene. V lost 5 bases and J lost 2, with 10 bases in between. CDR3 in amino acids: CASSLETGNQPQHF. As DNA, the CDR3 is TGTGCCAGCAGCCTGGAGACAGGCAATCAGCCCCAGCATTTT.

DNA of the CDR3: TGTGCCAGCAGCTTTCGACAGGGGGATGAGCAGTTCTTC. Its protein is CASSFRQGDEQFF. The chain has TRBV7-7 and TRBJ2-1, with 9 bases matching TRBD1. The junction had 2 bases not matched to a gene; V was cut back by 3 bases and J by 8 bases. The CDR3 is 13 amino acids. Germline CDR1 reads SSHAT; CDR2 reads FNYEAQ (reference sequence).

This chain links TRBV6-1 with TRBJ2-2, with TRBD1 identical over 7 bases. CDR1 is MNHNS and CDR2 is SASEGT in the germline V gene. The CDR3 is 13 amino acids. V gave up 9 bases and J gave up 0 bases; unmatched junction bases: 1. For the CDR3, the DNA is TGTGCCAGGGGGACAGCGAACACCGGGGAGCTGTTTTTT. Translated, it gives CARGTANTGELFF.

The genes are TRBV4-1 and TRBJ1-1; D is undetermined. CDR3 size: 18 residues. V was pared by 2 bases and J by 7 bases, with 26 bases between. Germline CDR1 reads MGHRA; CDR2 reads YSYEKL. CDR3 DNA: TGCGCCAGCAGCCAATCGCATACCGAAATTCGAGGTTCGTATGAAGCTTTCTTT. This sequence encodes CASSQSHTEIRGSYEAFF.